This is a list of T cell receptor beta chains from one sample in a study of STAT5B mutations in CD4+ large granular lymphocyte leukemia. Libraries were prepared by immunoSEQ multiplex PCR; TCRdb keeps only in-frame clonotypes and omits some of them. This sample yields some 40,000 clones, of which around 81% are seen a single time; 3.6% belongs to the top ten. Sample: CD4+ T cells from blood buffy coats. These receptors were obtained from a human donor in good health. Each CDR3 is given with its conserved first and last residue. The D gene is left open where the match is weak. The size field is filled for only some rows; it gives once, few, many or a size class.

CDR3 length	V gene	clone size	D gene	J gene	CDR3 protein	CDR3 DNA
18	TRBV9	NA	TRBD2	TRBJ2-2	CASSVVSWVAGGTGELFF	TGTGCCAGCAGCGTAGTATCCTGGGTAGCGGGAGGGACCGGGGAGCTGTTTTTT
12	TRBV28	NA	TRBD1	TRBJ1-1	CAGQGGKTEAFF	TGTGCCGGGCAGGGGGGAAAAACTGAAGCTTTCTTT
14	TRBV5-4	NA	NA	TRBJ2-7	CASSPTEGPYEQYF	TGTGCCAGCAGCCCGACCGAGGGTCCCTACGAGCAGTACTTC
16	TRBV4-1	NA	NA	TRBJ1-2	CASSQGGVGRGGGYTF	TGCGCCAGCAGCCAGGGGGGGGTCGGACGAGGGGGAGGCTACACCTTC
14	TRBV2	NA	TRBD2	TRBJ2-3	CASSNSGGTDTQYF	TGTGCCAGCAGTAATAGCGGGGGGACAGATACGCAGTATTTT
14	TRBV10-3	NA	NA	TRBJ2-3	CAITRDTRVDTQYF	TGTGCCATCACACGGGACACGAGGGTGGATACGCAGTATTTT
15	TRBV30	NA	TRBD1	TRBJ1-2	CAWSLGTGDGYGYTF	TGTGCCTGGAGTTTAGGTACAGGGGACGGGTATGGCTACACCTTC
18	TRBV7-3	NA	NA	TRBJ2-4	CASSLTGGLLGAKNIQYF	TGTGCCAGCAGCTTAACGGGGGGCTTACTTGGGGCCAAAAACATTCAGTACTTC
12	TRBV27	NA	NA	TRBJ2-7	CASPAGIYEQYF	TGTGCCAGCCCGGCAGGCATCTACGAGCAGTACTTC
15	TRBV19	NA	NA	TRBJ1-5	CASSMGAGSNQPQHF	TGTGCCAGTAGTATGGGGGCGGGAAGCAATCAGCCCCAGCATTTT
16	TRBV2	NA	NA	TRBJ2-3	CASSVGTTGQGDTQYF	TGTGCCAGCAGTGTAGGCACGACAGGCCAAGGGGATACGCAGTATTTT
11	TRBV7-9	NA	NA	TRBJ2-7	CASSLAWEQYF	TGTGCCAGCAGCTTAGCGTGGGAGCAGTACTTC
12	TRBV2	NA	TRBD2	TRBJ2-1	CASSFGLAVIFF	TGTGCCAGCAGTTTCGGACTAGCGGTCATATTCTTC
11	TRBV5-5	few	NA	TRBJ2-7	CASSLVYEQYF	TGTGCCAGCAGCTTGGTCTACGAGCAGTACTTC
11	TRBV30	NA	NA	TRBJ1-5	CAWRRGGAQHF	TGTGCCTGGAGACGGGGGGGGGCCCAGCATTTT
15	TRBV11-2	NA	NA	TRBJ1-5	CASSLEQGPYQPQHF	TGTGCCAGCAGCTTAGAGCAGGGGCCTTATCAGCCCCAGCATTTT
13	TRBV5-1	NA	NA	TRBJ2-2	CASSLGNTGELFF	TGCGCCAGCAGCTTGGGGAACACCGGGGAGCTGTTTTTT
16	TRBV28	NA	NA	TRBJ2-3	CASSHRNGGSTDTQYF	TGTGCCAGCTCACATCGTAACGGGGGAAGCACAGATACGCAGTATTTT
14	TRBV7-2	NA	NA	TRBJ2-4	CASSDQGAKNIQYF	TGTGCCAGCAGCGACCAGGGGGCCAAAAACATTCAGTACTTC
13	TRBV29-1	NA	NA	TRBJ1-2	CSVEKGEDYGYTF	TGCAGCGTTGAGAAGGGGGAGGACTATGGCTACACCTTC
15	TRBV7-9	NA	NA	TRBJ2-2	CASTVSGVNTGELFF	TGTGCCAGCACCGTCAGCGGTGTCAACACCGGGGAGCTGTTTTTT
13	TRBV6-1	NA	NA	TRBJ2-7	CASSPGHPNEQYF	TGTGCCAGCAGTCCGGGTCACCCTAACGAGCAGTACTTC
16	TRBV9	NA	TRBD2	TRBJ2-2	CASSAQPGLEAGELFF	TGTGCCAGCAGCGCCCAACCGGGACTAGAGGCCGGGGAGCTGTTTTTT
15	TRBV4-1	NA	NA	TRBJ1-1	CASSQVDRLGTEAFF	TGCGCCAGCAGCCAGGTTGACAGGCTGGGGACTGAAGCTTTCTTT
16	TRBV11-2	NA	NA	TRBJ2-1	CASSLLGGLAHNEQFF	TGTGCCAGCAGCTTGTTAGGAGGGTTAGCCCACAATGAGCAGTTCTTC
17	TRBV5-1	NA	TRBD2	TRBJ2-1	CASSLAISSGGYNEQFF	TGCGCCAGCAGCTTGGCCATTTCTAGCGGGGGCTACAATGAGCAGTTCTTC
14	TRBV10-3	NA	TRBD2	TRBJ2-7	CAISELASSYEQYF	TGTGCCATCAGTGAACTAGCGAGCTCCTACGAGCAGTACTTC
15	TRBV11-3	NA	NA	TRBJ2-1	CASSLGYGPLNEQFF	TGTGCCAGCAGCTTGGGCTACGGACCATTAAATGAGCAGTTCTTC